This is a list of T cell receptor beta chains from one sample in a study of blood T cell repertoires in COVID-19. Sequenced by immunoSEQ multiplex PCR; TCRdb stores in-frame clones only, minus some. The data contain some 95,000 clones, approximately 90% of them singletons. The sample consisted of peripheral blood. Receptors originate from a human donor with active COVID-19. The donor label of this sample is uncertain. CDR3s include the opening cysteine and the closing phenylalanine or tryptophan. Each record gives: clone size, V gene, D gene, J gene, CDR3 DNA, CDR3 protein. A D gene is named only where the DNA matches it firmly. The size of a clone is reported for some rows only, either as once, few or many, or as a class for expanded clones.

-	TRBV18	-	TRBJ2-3	TGTGCCAGCTCACCACGAGGGGATACGCAGTATTTT	CASSPRGDTQYF
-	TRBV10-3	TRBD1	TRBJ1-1	TGTGCCATCAGAACCGGGACAGGGATGAACACTGAAGCTTTCTTT	CAIRTGTGMNTEAFF
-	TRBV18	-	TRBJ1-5	TGTGCCAGCTCACCTACAGGGTCGGGACAGCCCCAGCATTTT	CASSPTGSGQPQHF
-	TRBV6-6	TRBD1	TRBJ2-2	TGTGCCAGCAGTTACCGGGGACAGATCATCGGGGAGCTGTTTTTT	CASSYRGQIIGELFF
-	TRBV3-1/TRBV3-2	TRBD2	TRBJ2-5	TGTGCCAGCAGCCAAGTCCGGGGGGGGGAGACCCAGTACTTC	CASSQVRGGETQYF
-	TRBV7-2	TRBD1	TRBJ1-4	TGTGCCAGCAGCTTAGTGGACAGGGTTAATGAAAAACTGTTTTTT	CASSLVDRVNEKLFF
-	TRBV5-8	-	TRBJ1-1	TGTGCCAGCAGCTTGGCCTGGAGTCCGAACACTGAAGCTTTCTTT	CASSLAWSPNTEAFF
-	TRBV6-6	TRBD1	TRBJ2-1	TGTGCCAGCAGTCCTCCTATACTAAACCCGAAGACCAACCCCGACAGGGCAACCTACAATGAGCAGTTCTTC	CASSPPILNPKTNPDRATYNEQFF
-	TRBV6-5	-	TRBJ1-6	TGTGCCAGCAGTTCCATCCGGACAGTCTATAATTCACCCCTCCACTTT	CASSSIRTVYNSPLHF
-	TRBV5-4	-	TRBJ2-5	TGTGCCAGCAATGGGGCGGAACAAGAGACCCAGTACTTC	CASNGAEQETQYF
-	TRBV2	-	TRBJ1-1	TGTGCCAGCAGCCCGGGACAAGTGAACACTGAAGCTTTCTTT	CASSPGQVNTEAFF
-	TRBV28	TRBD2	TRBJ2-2	TGTGCCAGCAGTGGGACTATCAACACCGGGGAGCTGTTTTTT	CASSGTINTGELFF
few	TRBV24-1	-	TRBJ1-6	TGTGCCACCATTACCCTGGGACTCTTGAATTCACCCCTCCACTTT	CATITLGLLNSPLHF
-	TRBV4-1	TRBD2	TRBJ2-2	TGCGCCAGCAGCACACCGGGACTAGCGGGCGGGGGCGGGGAGCTGTTTTTT	CASSTPGLAGGGGELFF
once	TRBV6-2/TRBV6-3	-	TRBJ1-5	TGTGCCAGCAACCCTACCACAGGGAGGGATCAGCCCCAGCATTTT	CASNPTTGRDQPQHF
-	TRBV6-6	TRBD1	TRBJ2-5	TGTGCCAGCACCCTCGACAGGGGAGTGGAAGAGACCCAGTACTTC	CASTLDRGVEETQYF
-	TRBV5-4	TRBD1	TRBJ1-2	TGTGCCAGCAGCTCCACAGGGGGCTTTGGCTACACCTTC	CASSSTGGFGYTF
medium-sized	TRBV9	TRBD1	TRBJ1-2	TGTGCCAGCAGCGTTCGGGACAGGGTGGGAACTAACTATGGCTACACCTTC	CASSVRDRVGTNYGYTF
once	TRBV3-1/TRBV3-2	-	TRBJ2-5	TGTGCCAGCAGCCAACTTCAACACCGCGGGAAAGGATGGGGAGAGACCCAGTACTTC	CASSQLQHRGKGWGETQYF
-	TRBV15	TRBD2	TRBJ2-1	TGTGCCACCAGCAGAGATCAAGCGGGGGAACACAATGAGCAGTTCTTC	CATSRDQAGEHNEQFF
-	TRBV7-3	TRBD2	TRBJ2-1	TGTGCCAGCAGCCTGGGGACTAGCGGCCAGCAGTTCTTC	CASSLGTSGQQFF
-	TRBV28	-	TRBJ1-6	TGTGCCAGCAGTCCCCCCCTGACAGTCTATAATTCACCCCTCCACTTT	CASSPPLTVYNSPLHF
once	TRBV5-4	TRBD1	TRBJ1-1	TGTGCCAGCAGCCCCTTAACAGGGGGGAGCACTGAAGCTTTCTTT	CASSPLTGGSTEAFF
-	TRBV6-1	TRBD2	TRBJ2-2	TGTGCCAGCAGGGAACCGGGACTAGTTTTCAGGAGGGAGCTGTTTTTT	CASREPGLVFRRELFF
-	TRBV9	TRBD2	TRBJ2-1	TGTGCCAGCAGCGCCGACCCGGGACTAGCGGGGGAGGAGCAGTTCTTC	CASSADPGLAGEEQFF
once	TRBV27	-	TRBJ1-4	TGTGCCAGCAGTTTAAGGGGGGGGAGTAATGAAAAACTGTTTTTT	CASSLRGGSNEKLFF
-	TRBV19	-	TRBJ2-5	TGTGCCAGCGCATTAAACACCGTCCAAGAGACCCAGTACTTC	CASALNTVQETQYF
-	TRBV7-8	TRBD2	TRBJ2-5	TGTGCCAGCAGCTCCCTAGCGGGGGGGCGGGAGACCCAGTACTTC	CASSSLAGGRETQYF
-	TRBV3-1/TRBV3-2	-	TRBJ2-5	TGTGCCAGCAGCCAAGCCAAGACATTATCGTGGCAAGAGACCCAGTACTTC	CASSQAKTLSWQETQYF
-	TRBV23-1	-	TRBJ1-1	TGCGCCAGCAGTGCCCCCCTAGGTAGCGGCACTGAAGCTTTCTTT	CASSAPLGSGTEAFF
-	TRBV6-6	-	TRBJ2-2	TGTGCCGCTTCCGGGACAAGAAACACCGGGGAGCTGTTTTTT	CAASGTRNTGELFF
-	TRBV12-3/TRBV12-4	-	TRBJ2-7	TGTGCCAGCAGTTTTGGTGGGAGGCAGGAGCAGTACTTC	CASSFGGRQEQYF
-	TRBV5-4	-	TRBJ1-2	TGTGCCAGCAGCTTGGGACAGGAAGACTATGGCTACACCTTC	CASSLGQEDYGYTF
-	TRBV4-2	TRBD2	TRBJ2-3	TGTGCCAGCAGCTACGGGGGGGCGGTTACAAGCGAAGATACGCAGTATTTT	CASSYGGAVTSEDTQYF
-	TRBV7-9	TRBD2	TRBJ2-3	TGTGCCAGCAGCTTAGACGGGGGGGCAGATACGCAGTATTTT	CASSLDGGADTQYF
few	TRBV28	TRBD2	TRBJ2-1	TGTGCCAGCAGCTACCGACTCAGCGGGGCCCTTTACAATGAGCAGTTCTTC	CASSYRLSGALYNEQFF
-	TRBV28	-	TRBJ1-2	TGTGCCAGCATCCCCGACGGGAACTATGGCTACACCTTC	CASIPDGNYGYTF
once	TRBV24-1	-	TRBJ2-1	TGTGCCACCAGTGACCTTTTCACTAGAAGGTATGAGCAGTTCTTC	CATSDLFTRRYEQFF
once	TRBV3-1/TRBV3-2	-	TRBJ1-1	TGTGCCAGCAGCCAAGATCTACTCCAACCCTTCGAAGCTTTCTTT	CASSQDLLQPFEAFF
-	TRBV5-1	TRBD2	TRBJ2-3	TGCGCCAGCAGCCAAACCCCCCGGGGGGGCACAGATACGCAGTATTTT	CASSQTPRGGTDTQYF
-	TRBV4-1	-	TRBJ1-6	TGCGCCAGCAGCCAAGAGGGGTGGGGCAATTCACCCCTCCACTTT	CASSQEGWGNSPLHF
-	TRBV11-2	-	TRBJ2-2	TGTGCCAGCAGCTTAGTAGGTGGGGGCTGGCGCACCGGGGAGCTGTTTTTT	CASSLVGGGWRTGELFF